The next 24 T cell receptor beta chains were all read from a single sample in a study of PD-1 blockade in classical Hodgkin lymphoma. The table came from immunoSEQ multiplex PCR; TCRdb's copy has only in-frame clones and leaves some out. The profile covers around 100,000 clones, with about 89% appearing a single time and 5% to 7.5% taken by the ten largest. Every single patient, without exception, relapsed after autologous stem cell transplantation, and brentuximab vedotin exposure varied. The sample in question was peripheral blood mononuclear cells (PBMCs), obtained before the second cycle of nivolumab. The receptors shown here come from a human donor with classical Hodgkin lymphoma.

This chain joins TRBV30 and TRBJ1-1; no clear D gene. Germline CDR1 reads GTSNPN; CDR2 reads SVGIG (reference sequence). Between the trimmed V and J ends, which lost 4 bases and 5 bases, there was a span of 17 bases. CDR3 size: 14 residues. The CDR3 region is CAWTKVTWRTEAFF. Written as DNA, the CDR3 is TGTGCCTGGACTAAAGTTACGTGGAGAACTGAAGCTTTCTTT.

The chain recombines TRBV7-7 with TRBJ2-5; D perhaps matches TRBD2 (5 bases). Deletions cut 1 base from V and 1 base from J, with 10 bases between. Germline V lookup: CDR1 SSHAT, CDR2 FNYEAQ (reference sequence). The CDR3 extends over 15 amino acids. DNA of the CDR3: TGTGCCAGCAGCTTAGGGCGGGCAGCCCAAGAGACCCAGTACTTC. This gives the protein CASSLGRAAQETQYF.

The chain couples TRBV25-1 to TRBJ1-6; D unclear. Trimming cost V 6 bases and J 7 bases, with 19 bases left between them. CDR3 length: 16 amino acids. Germline loops: CDR1 MGHDK, CDR2 SYGVNS. This chain's CDR3 is CASSQTDTVVNSPLHF. The CDR3 DNA reads as TGTGCCAGCAGCCAAACCGACACCGTTGTCAATTCACCCCTCCACTTT.

The chain links TRBV6-6 to TRBJ1-1, with D perhaps TRBD1 (5 bases). The germline V gene has CDR1 MNHNY and CDR2 SVGAGI (reference sequence). The CDR3 extends over 14 amino acids. Trimming left V 10 bases short and J 5 bases short, with 20 bases between. The CDR3, as DNA: TGTGCCACCGTAAAAAGCAGGGAGGAGACTGAAGCTTTCTTT. This translates into CATVKSREETEAFF.

The chain has TRBV7-9 and TRBJ2-3, with D maybe TRBD2 (5 bases). The CDR3 totals 14 residues. Trimming took off 3 bases at V and 4 bases at J, with 11 bases between the two ends. The V gene's germline CDR1 is SEHNR and CDR2 FQNEAQ (reference sequence). CDR3 amino acids: CASSFRAGADTQYF. The CDR3 bases are TGTGCCAGCAGCTTTCGTGCCGGGGCAGATACGCAGTATTTT.

V and J are TRBV28 and TRBJ1-5, with TRBD1 matching over 7 bases. Germline V gene data show CDR1 as MDHEN and CDR2 as SYDVKM. The CDR3 extends over 16 amino acids. J lost 1 base, V lost 5 bases, and 8 bases had no gene match. The CDR3 DNA reads TGTGCCAGCAGTAGTACAGAGGGGGCGAGCAATCAGCCCCAGCATTTT. Its protein product is CASSSTEGASNQPQHF.

This chain uses TRBV30 with TRBJ2-5, with D perhaps matching TRBD1 or TRBD2 (6 bases each). The CDR3 is made up of 16 amino acids. V was clipped by 1 base and J by 5 bases, with 20 bases between them. The V gene's germline CDR1 is GTSNPN and CDR2 SVGIG (reference sequence). The CDR3 spells CAWSGEGSGQGETQYF. As DNA, the CDR3 is TGTGCCTGGAGTGGAGAAGGTAGCGGCCAGGGGGAGACCCAGTACTTC.

The chain carries TRBV29-1 and TRBJ2-2, with 8 bases fitting TRBD1. V trimming: 7 bases; J trimming: 7 bases; junction bases outside the gene matches: 11. CDR3 size: 14 residues. The germline V gene encodes CDR1 SQVTM and CDR2 ANQGSEA. CDR3 bases: TGCAGCGCCTTAGGACAGGGTGGTGGCGGGGAGCTGTTTTTT. Amino acid sequence: CSALGQGGGGELFF.

The CDR3: CASSSDRKNEKLFF. The CDR3 nucleotides are TGTGCCAGCAGCTCCGACAGGAAAAATGAAAAACTGTTTTTT. The V gene is TRBV11-2, the J gene TRBJ1-4, with D perhaps matching TRBD1 (6 bases). V lost 4 bases to trimming and J lost 5 bases, with 11 bases between them. The germline V gene encodes CDR1 SGHAT and CDR2 FQNNGV. The CDR3 is 14 amino acids.

The V call is TRBV12-5, the J call TRBJ1-6; D ambiguous. Germline lookup yields CDR1 LGHNT and CDR2 FRNRAP. This CDR3 contains 16 residues. V lost 5 bases to trimming and J lost 4 bases, with 15 bases between them. The CDR3 DNA reads as TGTGCTAGTGGTCCCAAAGGGTATCCATATAATTCACCCCTCCACTTT. Translation: CASGPKGYPYNSPLHF.

The chain is built from TRBV7-9 and TRBJ1-2; D possibly corresponds to TRBD1 (5 bases). The CDR3 contains 15 residues. V lost 2 bases, J lost 6 bases, and 16 bases lay in between. CDR1 is SEHNR, CDR2 FQNEAQ, per germline (reference sequence). The CDR3 is CASSLSLTEINGYTF. CDR3 coding DNA: TGTGCCAGCAGCTTAAGTTTGACAGAGATAAATGGCTACACCTTC.

This rearrangement joins TRBV6-1 to TRBJ2-7; D possibly corresponds to TRBD2 (5 bases). The CDR3 loop spans 14 amino acids. From germline, CDR1 is MNHNS and CDR2 SASEGT. The germline V and J ends were trimmed by 2 bases and 7 bases, with 15 bases remaining between them. This chain's CDR3 is CASSESRGAMEQYF. CDR3 bases: TGTGCCAGCAGTGAAAGTCGGGGTGCGATGGAGCAGTACTTC.

The V and J genes are TRBV5-6 and TRBJ2-2; tentative D call: TRBD2 (6 bases). CDR1 is SGHDT and CDR2 is YYEEEE in the germline V gene. V shed 1 base and J shed 6 bases, with 16 bases lying between them. The CDR3 sequence is 16 residues long. The CDR3 loop is CASSLKQVGGAGELFF. The CDR3 DNA is TGTGCCAGCAGCTTGAAACAGGTTGGAGGGGCCGGGGAGCTGTTTTTT.

This clone was observed a single time. J is TRBJ1-3 and V is TRBV5-1; no definite D call. CDR1 is SGHRS and CDR2 is YFSETQ in the germline V gene. The V end was cut by 0 bases, the J end by 0 bases, with 10 bases between. The CDR3 totals 16 residues. CDR3 nucleotide sequence: TGCGCCAGCAGCTTGGTTGACCCTAACTCTGGAAACACCATATATTTT. It yields the protein CASSLVDPNSGNTIYF.

V and J are TRBV30 and TRBJ2-3, with TRBD2 matching 10 bases. The CDR3 totals 14 residues. V was pared by 0 bases and J by 6 bases, with 3 bases of the junction left unmatched. Germline V CDR1 and CDR2: GTSNPN, SVGIG (reference sequence). Here the CDR3 DNA reads TGTGCCTGGAGTGTTAGCGGGGGGACGGATACGCAGTATTTT. Its protein is CAWSVSGGTDTQYF.

The chain employs TRBV30 and TRBJ2-7, with D uncertain. Trimming left V 4 bases short and J 6 bases short, with 13 bases between. The CDR3 totals 12 residues. Germline V gives CDR1 GTSNPN, CDR2 SVGIG (reference sequence). CDR3 in amino acids: CAWNLGQTEQYF. The CDR3 DNA reads TGTGCCTGGAACCTTGGGCAGACCGAGCAGTACTTC.

This clone showed up just a few times. The rearrangement joins TRBV10-3 to TRBJ1-2; D possibly corresponds to TRBD1 (5 bases). CDR1 ENHRY and CDR2 SYGVKD come from the germline V gene. The CDR3 has 16 amino acids. With 3 bases removed from V and 6 bases from J, the gap between germline ends came to 20 bases. In DNA form, the CDR3 reads TGTGCCATCAGTGACCCCACGGCCCCAGGGATCCATGGCTACACCTTC. Its translation: CAISDPTAPGIHGYTF.

V and J are TRBV6-6 and TRBJ1-1; 7 positions agree with TRBD1. This CDR3 has 13 residues. Trimming at V came to 5 bases and at J to 8 bases, leaving 8 bases not matched to a gene. Germline V CDR1 and CDR2: MNHNY, SVGAGI (reference sequence). CDR3 residues: CASSGSGTEEAFF. The CDR3 nucleotides read TGTGCCAGCAGTGGATCCGGGACAGAAGAAGCTTTCTTT.

This chain links TRBV6-5 with TRBJ1-5, with D possibly being TRBD1 (5 bases). V was pared by 7 bases and J by 3 bases, with 13 bases between. This CDR3 comprises 14 residues. From germline, CDR1 is MNHEY and CDR2 SVGAGI. The CDR3, as DNA: TGTGCCAGCAATTATGACAGTTCCAATCAGCCCCAGCATTTT. This translates into CASNYDSSNQPQHF.

The chain carries TRBV6-5 and TRBJ1-2; D is unresolved. Germline V gene sequence: CDR1 MNHEY, CDR2 SVGAGI. The CDR3 runs 14 residues. Trimming took 5 bases from V and 4 from J, leaving 14 bases between them. The CDR3 coding sequence is TGTGCCAGCAGTGTCCGTATGGGGTTCTATGGCTACACCTTC. This encodes CASSVRMGFYGYTF.

This clone was seen many times. This sequence joins TRBV13 and TRBJ2-7; a possible D gene is TRBD1 (6 bases). CDR1 PRHDT and CDR2 FYEKMQ come from the germline V gene (reference sequence). The CDR3 contains 13 residues. Trimming cost V 0 bases and J 7 bases, with 10 bases left between them. The chain's CDR3 is CASSLGPGEEQYF. CDR3 sequence (DNA): TGTGCCAGCAGCTTAGGGCCAGGGGAGGAGCAGTACTTC. The whole variable domain, remainder taken from reference TRBV13 and TRBJ2-7, is AAGVIQSPRHLIKEKRETATLKCYPIPRHDTVYWYQQGPGQDPQFLISFYEKMQSDKGSIPDRFSAQQFSDYHSELNMSSLELGDSALYFCASSLGPGEEQYFGPGTRLTVT.

This clone appeared a single time. This chain connects TRBV13 to TRBJ2-3; 10 bases align to TRBD1. Trimming removed 5 bases from V and 4 bases from J; junction bases left unmatched: 6. The CDR3 length is 15 residues. Germline V gene sequence: CDR1 PRHDT, CDR2 FYEKMQ (reference sequence). For the CDR3, the DNA is TGTGCCAGCAGCCCGAGACAGGGGGCCCCAGATACGCAGTATTTT. Its translation is CASSPRQGAPDTQYF.

The chain joins TRBV5-1 to TRBJ1-4; TRBD1 is a possible D gene (6 bases). Germline CDR1 SGHRS, CDR2 YFSETQ. The CDR3 loop spans 15 amino acids. V was clipped by 2 bases and J by 5 bases, with 13 bases between them. Here the CDR3 DNA reads TGCGCCAGCAGCTTACAGGGCAATGAGAATGAAAAACTGTTTTTT. This codes for CASSLQGNENEKLFF.

The rearrangement links TRBV2 to TRBJ2-5, with D perhaps given as TRBD1 or TRBD2 (5 bases each). V lost 2 bases to trimming and J lost 10 bases, with 14 bases between them. Germline V gene data show CDR1 as SNHLY and CDR2 as FYNNEI. The CDR3 loop spans 13 amino acids. CDR3 sequence (DNA): TGTGCCAGCAGTGAATTTTGGGGCGGAGGCCAGTACTTC. Amino acids: CASSEFWGGGQYF.